This is a list of T cell receptor beta chains from one sample in a study of blood T cell repertoires in COVID-19. Some clones are missing from TCRdb's copy, which holds only in-frame ones; the method was immunoSEQ multiplex PCR. The sample lists 130,000 or so clones, about four fifths occurring once. Material for sequencing was peripheral blood. These receptors all stem from a human donor in a cohort sampled during active COVID-19. CDR3s include the opening cysteine and the closing phenylalanine or tryptophan. Clone size is stated in some rows and not others, as once, few, many or a class when expanded.

CDR3 protein | CDR3 length | J gene | V gene | clone size
CASSQSGVRGRGQPQHF | 17 | TRBJ1-5 | TRBV23-1 | -
CASSIELQGGIYGYTF | 16 | TRBJ1-2 | TRBV19 | -
CASSSHPLGTGGGAYGYTF | 19 | TRBJ1-2 | TRBV28 | -
CASSGGTSGINEQFF | 15 | TRBJ2-1 | TRBV2 | once
CASSQTSGSYNEQFF | 15 | TRBJ2-1 | TRBV7-2 | -
CASSGQGSQNEQFF | 14 | TRBJ2-1 | TRBV2 | -
CASSSHRSSEQYF | 13 | TRBJ2-7 | TRBV7-3 | -
CASSLGSQEAYEQYF | 15 | TRBJ2-7 | TRBV28 | -
CASSFWTGGGNTIYF | 15 | TRBJ1-3 | TRBV5-1 | -
CASSPGQENSPLHF | 14 | TRBJ1-6 | TRBV6-5 | -
CASSLGQETQYF | 12 | TRBJ2-5 | TRBV5-6 | once
CASSEQGARAFF | 12 | TRBJ1-1 | TRBV7-8 | -
CASSPRPGPGDTQYF | 15 | TRBJ2-3 | TRBV6-4 | -
CASGGQGLLGHGEQFF | 16 | TRBJ2-1 | TRBV19 | -
CASSLTSSYEQYF | 13 | TRBJ2-7 | TRBV28 | -
CASSSLQGQETQYF | 14 | TRBJ2-5 | TRBV6-5 | -
CASSSLASSYNEQFF | 15 | TRBJ2-1 | TRBV5-1 | -
CASSLALAGGGTDTQYF | 17 | TRBJ2-3 | TRBV5-1 | -
CASSHISSGNQPQHF | 15 | TRBJ1-5 | TRBV11-3 | -
CASSQLMGSSYNEQFF | 16 | TRBJ2-1 | TRBV16 | -
CASSPHMSKETQYF | 14 | TRBJ2-5 | TRBV27 | -
CASSALTGTYQETQYF | 16 | TRBJ2-5 | TRBV27 | -
CASSRKTSASYEQYF | 15 | TRBJ2-7 | TRBV19 | once
CASSHPAGTSGVKNTGELFF | 20 | TRBJ2-2 | TRBV4-1 | -
CASRRSGSSGANVLTF | 16 | TRBJ2-6 | TRBV2 | -
CASSQQSWGTDTQYF | 15 | TRBJ2-3 | TRBV19 | -
CASSSRQGTNYGYTF | 15 | TRBJ1-2 | TRBV5-1 | -
CAIQRTSGRENTQYF | 15 | TRBJ2-3 | TRBV2 | -
CASSLNGATNYGYTF | 15 | TRBJ1-2 | TRBV28 | -
CASSAEAGMVEKLFF | 15 | TRBJ1-4 | TRBV9 | -
CASSLAQGGYGYTF | 14 | TRBJ1-2 | TRBV5-1 | -
CASSQSASVYNEQFF | 15 | TRBJ2-1 | TRBV3-1/TRBV3-2 | -
CASSQPGTGQRETQYF | 16 | TRBJ2-5 | TRBV11-1 | -
CASSSPGTDTQYF | 13 | TRBJ2-3 | TRBV11-2 | -
CASSYREIHYGYTF | 14 | TRBJ1-2 | TRBV6-5 | -
CASSRQGSGNTIYF | 14 | TRBJ1-3 | TRBV18 | -
CASSYDSTGSREAFF | 15 | TRBJ1-1 | TRBV6-5 | -
CASSYPLTDGGGYTF | 15 | TRBJ1-2 | TRBV6-2/TRBV6-3 | -
CASHGEQGPQHF | 12 | TRBJ1-5 | TRBV19 | -
CASNNQGFSGYGYTF | 15 | TRBJ1-2 | TRBV28 | -
CASSQTAAYNEQFF | 14 | TRBJ2-1 | TRBV3-1/TRBV3-2 | -
CASSTRLAGAEFYNEQFF | 18 | TRBJ2-1 | TRBV28 | -
CASRKDSGNTEAFF | 14 | TRBJ1-1 | TRBV6-5 | -
CASTPSDGDRSGYTF | 15 | TRBJ1-2 | TRBV7-2 | -
CASSRRANTGELFF | 14 | TRBJ2-2 | TRBV2 | few
CASSTGGLLNQPQHF | 15 | TRBJ1-5 | TRBV6-5 | few
CASSPGGTSYQETQYF | 16 | TRBJ2-5 | TRBV18 | -
CASSFQDNEQFF | 12 | TRBJ2-1 | TRBV11-2 | -
CATSNVEPGELFF | 13 | TRBJ2-2 | TRBV15 | -
CASSRTGSRSYGYTF | 15 | TRBJ1-2 | TRBV28 | -
CASSPRDRVGDTQYF | 15 | TRBJ2-3 | TRBV4-2 | -
CASSEEGSVTEAFF | 14 | TRBJ1-1 | TRBV2 | -
CASRHPGQRPEAFF | 14 | TRBJ1-1 | TRBV11-2 | few
CASSTGRNTGELFF | 14 | TRBJ2-2 | TRBV5-1 | -
CATSRGLGTSRALFF | 15 | TRBJ2-2 | TRBV15 | few
CATQGLAGGTNEQYF | 15 | TRBJ2-7 | TRBV25-1 | -
CASSRPGLGSPSSYNEQFF | 19 | TRBJ2-1 | TRBV3-1/TRBV3-2 | -
CASSLDLGSEAFF | 13 | TRBJ1-1 | TRBV11-2 | few
CASSLGRGHTEAFF | 14 | TRBJ1-1 | TRBV7-9 | -